The present entry profiles one T cell receptor beta chain with its context. Its antigen is undetermined. This sample is drawn from a study of cytomegalovirus exposure and HLA in healthy donors. The study's findings and limits: Rarity held for most TCR sequences, but there were some public TCRs that occurred in many donors. In a later analysis, HLA-associated TCR beta chains were more clonally expanded than equally common others. Data from an earlier analysis indicated that most TCR beta V segments were productive either about 87% or about 30% of the time.

60 Vbeta and 13 Jbeta primers were used in PCR. Measured with immunoSEQ multiplex PCR; TCRdb has only the in-frame clones, and not every one. Of about 170,000 clones listed, over 70% are singletons. The CDR3 totals 15 residues. Germline CDR1 is SGHRS and CDR2 is YFSETQ. V gave up 3 bases and J gave up 8 bases, with 20 bases separating them. This rearrangement joins TRBV5-1 to TRBJ1-1; D possibly corresponds to TRBD1 (5 bases). The sequenced sample was PBMCs. This TCR was recovered from a female donor in good health and CMV-seronegative. This CDR3 is CASSSNTAGSSEAFF. CDR3 DNA: TGCGCCAGCAGCTCAAACACCGCAGGGTCCTCCGAAGCTTTCTTT.